A single sample gave rise to the 21 T cell receptor beta chains below, sequenced in a study of blood T cells in healthy people across ages. Alongside a J-beta primer mix, a sample-barcoded 5' primer served in a second PCR lasting about 7 to 11 cycles. MiXCR, run by TCRdb on the 5' RACE reads, gives a single entry per CDR3 protein. The sample shows approximately 670,000 distinct CDR3 sequences, 40% to 45% of them seen only once. Sequenced material: blood. The receptors stem from a man at least 80 years old in good health.

The chain carries TRBV6-2 or TRBV6-3 and TRBJ2-3; possibly TRBD1 for D (5 bases). V was cut by 5 bases and J by 0 bases, with 12 bases left in between. From germline, CDR1 is MNHEY and CDR2 SVGEGT. The CDR3 sequence is 15 residues long. CDR3 sequence reads: CASSPAGISTDTQYF. The CDR3 nucleotides are TGTGCCAGCAGTCCCGCAGGGATCAGCACAGATACGCAGTATTTT.

The chain combines TRBV29-1 with TRBJ1-2, with 8 positions matching TRBD1. V lost 2 bases to trimming and J lost 4 bases; unmatched junction nucleotides: 6. The CDR3 length is 14 residues. CDR1 SQVTM and CDR2 ANQGSEA come from the germline V gene. CDR3 nucleotide sequence: TGCAGCGTTGAAATTAAGGACAGGGTCTATGGCTACACCTTC. Amino acid sequence: CSVEIKDRVYGYTF. Full variable domain (rest looked up from reference TRBV29-1 and TRBJ1-2): SAVISQKPSRDICQRGTSLTIQCQVDSQVTMMFWYRQQPGQSLTLIATANQGSEATYESGFVIDKFPISRPNLTFSTLTVSNMSPEDSSIYLCSVEIKDRVYGYTFGSGTRLTVV.

About this clonotype: This may be a read error, as it is one base from a much larger clone. The rearrangement links TRBV25-1 to TRBJ2-5; D call uncertain. CDR1 is MGHDK and CDR2 is SYGVNS in the germline V gene. The V and J ends lost 2 bases and 11 bases respectively, with 9 bases between them. This CDR3 is built from 11 residues. CDR3 residues: CASSELYGQYF. CDR3 nucleotides: TGTGCCAGCAGTGAACTCTACGGGCAGTACTTC.

This clonotype was counted only a few times. The genes are TRBV4-2 and TRBJ2-3; 7 bases map to TRBD1. The CDR3 covers 16 residues. The germline V gene has CDR1 LGHNA and CDR2 YNFKEQ. The V gene end was trimmed by 5 bases and the J gene end by 2 bases; junction bases not matched to a gene: 10. CDR3 DNA: TGTGCCAGCAGCTCCGGACAGGCACAAATCACAGATACGCAGTATTTT. Translating it yields CASSSGQAQITDTQYF.

This clonotype was seen more than once but under ten times. The chain employs TRBV25-1 and TRBJ2-3; unclear D gene. The CDR3 extends over 13 amino acids. V was clipped by 3 bases and J by 0 bases, with 4 bases between them. Germline CDR1 and CDR2: MGHDK and SYGVNS. CDR3 in DNA: TGTGCCAGCAGTGAGGCCAGCACAGATACGCAGTATTTT. Protein product: CASSEASTDTQYF.

This sequence joins TRBV28 and TRBJ1-6, with D uncertain. V lost 2 bases and J lost 8, with 16 bases in between. The CDR3 contains 16 residues. Germline values: CDR1 MDHEN, CDR2 SYDVKM. CDR3 in amino acids: CASSLGVTGFDSPLHF. The DNA of the CDR3 is TGTGCCAGCAGTTTAGGCGTCACTGGTTTTGATTCACCCCTCCACTTT.

This chain connects TRBV7-8 to TRBJ2-7, with D uncertain. V was cut by 5 bases and J by 0 bases, with 11 bases left in between. The CDR3 is 14 residues long. Germline CDR1 reads SGHVS; CDR2 reads FQNEAQ. The CDR3 spells CASSPPLTSYEQYF. CDR3 DNA: TGTGCCAGCAGCCCACCGTTGACCTCCTACGAGCAGTACTTC.

This clonotype turned up a few times. V and J are TRBV2 and TRBJ2-5; 7 bases are shared with TRBD2. This CDR3 is built from 15 residues. V gave up 1 base and J gave up 5 bases; unmatched junction bases: 7. Germline CDR1 SNHLY, CDR2 FYNNEI. In DNA, the CDR3 is TGTGCCAGCAGTGAAGTAGGACTAGTAGAGGAGACCCAGTACTTC. Protein product: CASSEVGLVEETQYF.

J is TRBJ1-2 and V is TRBV2; a possible D gene is TRBD1 (5 bases). This CDR3 is 15 amino acids long. Germline CDR1 reads SNHLY; CDR2 reads FYNNEI. The ends were cut back, 2 bases at V and 4 bases at J, with 14 bases in the middle. In DNA, the CDR3 is TGTGCCAGCAGTGAAAAGGATCATGACAGCTATGGCTACACCTTC. This sequence encodes CASSEKDHDSYGYTF.

V is TRBV20-1 and J is TRBJ2-7; TRBD2 aligns across 11 bases. J was trimmed by 1 base and V by 5 bases; bases with no gene match: 4. Germline loops: CDR1 DFQATT, CDR2 SNEGSKA (reference sequence). The CDR3 spans 14 residues. The CDR3 DNA follows: TGCAGTGCTCTCGGGACTAGCGGTTCCTACGAGCAGTACTTC. It codes for CSALGTSGSYEQYF.

The chain couples TRBV10-3 to TRBJ2-1, with D possibly being TRBD2 (6 bases). The V end was cut by 7 bases, the J end by 6 bases, with 16 bases between. The CDR3 has 14 amino acids. Germline CDR1 is ENHRY and CDR2 is SYGVKD. The CDR3 coding sequence is TGTGCCATCACCGCTAGCGACGGTCGCAATGAGCAGTTCTTC. It translates to CAITASDGRNEQFF.

This rearrangement joins TRBV20-1 to TRBJ1-2, with D possibly TRBD1 on 6 matching bases. V shed 6 bases and J shed 4 bases, with 15 bases lying between them. Germline CDR1 is DFQATT and CDR2 is SNEGSKA (reference sequence). The CDR3 totals 13 residues. The CDR3 region has the DNA TGCAGTGCATCCAGGGGCCCGGCCTATGGCTACACCTTC. Translating gives CSASRGPAYGYTF.

This clonotype was counted only a few times. The rearrangement uses TRBV6-5 and TRBJ1-2; 10 bases are shared with TRBD1. Germline V gives CDR1 MNHEY, CDR2 SVGAGI. This CDR3 is 18 amino acids long. With V trimmed by 0 bases and J by 7 bases, 14 bases remained unmatched. CDR3 amino acids: CASSYSSARRQGAGGYTF. DNA of the CDR3: TGTGCCAGCAGTTACTCGAGCGCCCGGCGACAGGGGGCAGGTGGCTACACCTTC.

The genes are TRBV27 and TRBJ1-5, with 11 positions matching TRBD1. The CDR3 runs to 14 residues. Germline V lookup: CDR1 MNHEY, CDR2 SMNVEV (reference sequence). Unmatched junction bases numbered 4, after V lost 6 bases and J lost 6 bases. CDR3 amino acids: CASSRTGGAQPQHF. The CDR3 DNA follows: TGTGCCAGCAGCCGGACAGGGGGCGCTCAGCCCCAGCATTTT.

In DNA form, the CDR3 reads TGTGCCACCAGCAGAGAAAGACTAGCGGGCATCTACAATGAGCAGTTCTTC. This translates into CATSRERLAGIYNEQFF. The V and J genes are TRBV15 and TRBJ2-1; 10 nucleotides match TRBD2. The CDR3 has 17 residues. The germline CDR1 and CDR2 sequences are LNHNV and YYDKDF (reference sequence). Trimming cost V 0 bases and J 3 bases; bases outside gene matches: 5.

This clonotype has at least ten counts. The rearrangement uses TRBV25-1 and TRBJ2-7; D gene uncertain. V was pared by 2 bases and J by 4 bases, with 12 bases between. CDR1 is MGHDK, CDR2 SYGVNS, per germline. This CDR3 is 14 amino acids long. CDR3 amino acids: CASSEGKGTYEQYF. For the CDR3, the DNA is TGTGCCAGCAGTGAAGGGAAGGGTACGTACGAGCAGTACTTC.

The genes are TRBV4-3 and TRBJ2-3, with 7 bases identical to TRBD2. This CDR3 contains 16 residues. The germline CDR1 and CDR2 sequences are LGHNA and YSLEER. The J segment lost 1 base and the V segment lost 3 bases, leaving 7 bases of the junction unmatched. CDR3 protein: CASSQTLAEGTDTQYF. CDR3 nucleotides: TGCGCCAGCAGCCAGACCCTAGCGGAAGGCACAGATACGCAGTATTTT.

In this sample, this clonotype turned up many times. This sequence joins TRBV6-2 or TRBV6-3 and TRBJ2-7; D tentatively reads TRBD1 or TRBD2 (5 bases each). Germline V gene data show CDR1 as MNHEY and CDR2 as SVGEGT. V lost 6 bases and J 2 bases, leaving 17 bases between the germline ends. The length of the CDR3 is 15 residues. CDR3 loop: CASSPAGRVPYEQYF. The CDR3 nucleotides are TGTGCCAGCAGCCCCGCGGGCAGGGTACCCTACGAGCAGTACTTC.

The rearrangement uses TRBV20-1 and TRBJ1-1, with a tentative D call TRBD1 (6 bases). Germline V lookup: CDR1 DFQATT, CDR2 SNEGSKA (reference sequence). The CDR3 has 13 amino acids. V lost 6 bases and J 0 bases, leaving 11 bases between the germline ends. The CDR3 is CSAKTGLNTEAFF. The CDR3 DNA sequence: TGCAGTGCAAAGACAGGCCTGAACACTGAAGCTTTCTTT.

Of note for this clonotype: This may be a read error: a much more frequent sequence differs by one nucleotide. The chain is built from TRBV20-1 and TRBJ2-3; D may be TRBD2 (6 bases). Germline V gene data show CDR1 as DFQATT and CDR2 as SNEGSKA (reference sequence). This CDR3 is built from 14 residues. The CDR3 protein is CSVRVWEGTDTQYF. CDR3 DNA: TGCAGTGTTAGAGTTTGGGAGGGCACAGATACGCAGTATTTT.

This clonotype was observed a few times. V usage is TRBV12-3 or TRBV12-4 and J usage is TRBJ2-2, with D perhaps TRBD1 (5 bases). This CDR3 has 12 residues. Trimming took off 5 bases at V and 8 bases at J, with 9 bases between the two ends. The DNA for the CDR3 is TGTGCCAGCAGTATACAGGTTGGGGAGCTGTTTTTT. Its protein product is CASSIQVGELFF.